The source of this T cell receptor (beta chain) is a study of control samples from healthy donors and cancer patients (dated by TCRdb to the early 2020s). Comment on this clone: There is no known antigen for this receptor. Base qualities are not at hand, and no much larger clone is one base apart.

Library preparation used the immunoSEQ multiplex PCR assay. The clones in this table, taken by TCRdb from immuneACCESS, are in-frame only. Not every clone is retained; where verified, under half of the shortfall comes from an unresolved V gene, and the cause of the rest is unknown. Present in this sample are more than 150,000 clones, over 85% of which were seen just once. Clones ranked in the top ten supply roughly 2.3% of the sample. The sample consisted of blood. This receptor was identified in a man aged 50-60 years in good health.

The CDR3 reads CASSHRYSGNTIYF. The DNA sequence follows: TGTGCCAGCAGTCACAGGTACTCTGGAAACACCATATATTTT. The V and J segments used are TRBV28 and TRBJ1-3; the D region possibly corresponds to TRBD1 (5 bases align). V drops 5 bases and J drops 0 bases, leaving 8 bases in between. From the cysteine through the phenylalanine, the CDR3 covers 14 amino acids. Only the CDR3 part of the read is kept: 42 bases, read in frame from the first base. The germline V gene specifies MDHEN as CDR1 and SYDVKM as CDR2.